This TCR beta chain was sequenced during a study of shared clonotypes between healthy human individuals. Study observations and caveats: Rarefaction curves obtained for sorted subsets showed sequencing incomplete despite large depth. Clonotypes which were not shared had lower generation probabilities than clonotypes that all four donors shared.

As regards this clone: Its target is not known.

V shed 6 bases, J shed 0 bases, and the junction held 16 bases outside the gene matches. The germline V gene encodes CDR1 LGHNA and CDR2 YNFKEQ. This CDR3 has 20 residues. Libraries were prepared by immunoSEQ multiplex PCR; TCRdb keeps only in-frame clonotypes and omits some of them. The sample records roughly 1 million clones, around 74% being singletons. The chain joins TRBV4-2 to TRBJ2-1; 11 bases align to TRBD2. The source of this sequence is a man aged 18-30 years in good health. The sample taken for sequencing was memory CD4+ T cells sorted from blood. Documented subset: CD45RA-negative fraction. The CDR3 DNA sequence: TGTGCCAGCAGTCGAGAAACTAGCGGGGGCTCCCTCTTCTCCTACAATGAGCAGTTCTTC. It codes for CASSRETSGGSLFSYNEQFF.